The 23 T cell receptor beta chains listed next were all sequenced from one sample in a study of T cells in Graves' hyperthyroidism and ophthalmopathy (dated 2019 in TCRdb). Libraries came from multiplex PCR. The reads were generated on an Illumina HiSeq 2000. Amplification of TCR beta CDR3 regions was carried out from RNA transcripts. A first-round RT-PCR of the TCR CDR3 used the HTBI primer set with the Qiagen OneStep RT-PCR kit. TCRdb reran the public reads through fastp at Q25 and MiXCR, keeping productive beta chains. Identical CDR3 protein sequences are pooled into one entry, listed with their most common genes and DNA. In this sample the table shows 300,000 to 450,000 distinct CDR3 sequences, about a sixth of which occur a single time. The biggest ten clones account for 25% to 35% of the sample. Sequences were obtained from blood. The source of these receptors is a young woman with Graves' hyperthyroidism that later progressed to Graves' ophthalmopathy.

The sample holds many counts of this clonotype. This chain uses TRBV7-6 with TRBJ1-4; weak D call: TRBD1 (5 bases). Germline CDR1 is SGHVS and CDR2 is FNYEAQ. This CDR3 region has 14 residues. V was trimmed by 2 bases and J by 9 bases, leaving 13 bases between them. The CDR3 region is CASSLFPRTQKLFF. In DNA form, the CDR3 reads TGTGCCAGCAGCTTATTTCCCAGGACACAAAAACTGTTTTTT.

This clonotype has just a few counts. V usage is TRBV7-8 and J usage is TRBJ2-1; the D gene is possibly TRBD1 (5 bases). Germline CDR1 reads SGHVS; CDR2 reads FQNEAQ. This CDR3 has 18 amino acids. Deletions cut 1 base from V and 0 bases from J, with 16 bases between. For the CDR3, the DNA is TGTGCCAGCAGCTTAGGGAGATGGGGCTCTAGCTCCTACAATGAGCAGTTCTTC. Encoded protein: CASSLGRWGSSSYNEQFF.

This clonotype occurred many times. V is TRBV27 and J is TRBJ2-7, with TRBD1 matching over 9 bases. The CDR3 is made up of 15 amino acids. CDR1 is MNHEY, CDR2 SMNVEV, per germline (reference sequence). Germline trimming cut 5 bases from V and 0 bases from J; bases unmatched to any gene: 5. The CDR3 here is CASSPDRGSSYEQYF. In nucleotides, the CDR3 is TGTGCCAGCAGTCCGGACAGGGGAAGCTCCTACGAGCAGTACTTC.

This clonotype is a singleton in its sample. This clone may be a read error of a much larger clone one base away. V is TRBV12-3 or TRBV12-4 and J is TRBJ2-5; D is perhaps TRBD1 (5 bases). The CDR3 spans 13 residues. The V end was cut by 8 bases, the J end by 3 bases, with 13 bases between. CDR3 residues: CASHQTGEETQYF. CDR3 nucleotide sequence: TGTGCCAGCCACCAAACAGGAGAAGAGACCCAGTACTTC.

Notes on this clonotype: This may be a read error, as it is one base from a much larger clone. CDR3 sequence: CASKDPGSGAEQYF. CDR3 coding DNA: TGTGCCAGCAAGGACCCGGGAAGTGGTGCCGAGCAGTACTTC. This rearrangement joins TRBV6-1 to TRBJ2-7, with D possibly being TRBD2 (5 bases). CDR3 length: 14 residues. Trimming shortened V by 7 bases and J by 6 bases, and 19 bases separated the two germline ends. Looked up from germline, CDR1 is MNHNS and CDR2 is SASEGT.

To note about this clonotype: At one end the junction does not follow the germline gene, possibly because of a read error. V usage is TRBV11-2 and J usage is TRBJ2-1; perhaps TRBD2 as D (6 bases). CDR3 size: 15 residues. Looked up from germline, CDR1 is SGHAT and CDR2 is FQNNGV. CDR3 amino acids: CASSLSSGAYNEQLF. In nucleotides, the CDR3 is TGTGCCAGCAGCTTAAGTAGCGGAGCTTACAATGAGCAGCTCTTC.

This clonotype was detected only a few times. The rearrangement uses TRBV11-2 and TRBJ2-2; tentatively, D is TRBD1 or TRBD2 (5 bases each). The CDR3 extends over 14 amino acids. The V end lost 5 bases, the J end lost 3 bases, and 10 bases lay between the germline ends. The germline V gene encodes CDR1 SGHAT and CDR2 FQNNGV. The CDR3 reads CASSVVGDTGELFF. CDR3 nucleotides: TGTGCCAGCAGCGTAGTGGGGGACACCGGGGAGCTGTTTTTT.

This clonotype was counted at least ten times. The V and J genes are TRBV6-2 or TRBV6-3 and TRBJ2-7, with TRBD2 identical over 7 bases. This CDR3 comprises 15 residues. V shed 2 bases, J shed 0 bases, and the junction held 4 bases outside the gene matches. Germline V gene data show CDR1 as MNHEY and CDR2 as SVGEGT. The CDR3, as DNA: TGTGCCAGCAGTTACGGCGGGAGACCCTCCTACGAGCAGTACTTC. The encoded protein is CASSYGGRPSYEQYF.

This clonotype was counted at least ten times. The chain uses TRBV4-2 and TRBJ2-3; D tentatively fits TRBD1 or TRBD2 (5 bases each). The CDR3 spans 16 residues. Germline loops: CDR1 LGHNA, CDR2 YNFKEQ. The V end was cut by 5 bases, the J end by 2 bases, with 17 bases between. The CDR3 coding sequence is TGTGCCAGCAGCAAAGGGGAGAGGACCCCCACAGATACGCAGTATTTT. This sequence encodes CASSKGERTPTDTQYF.

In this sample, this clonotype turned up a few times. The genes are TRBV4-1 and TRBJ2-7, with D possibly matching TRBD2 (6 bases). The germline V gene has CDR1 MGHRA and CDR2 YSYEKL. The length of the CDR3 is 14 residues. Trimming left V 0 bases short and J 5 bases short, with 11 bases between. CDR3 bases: TGCGCCAGCAGCCAAGATTTCGCGGGGAACGAGCAGTACTTC. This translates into CASSQDFAGNEQYF.

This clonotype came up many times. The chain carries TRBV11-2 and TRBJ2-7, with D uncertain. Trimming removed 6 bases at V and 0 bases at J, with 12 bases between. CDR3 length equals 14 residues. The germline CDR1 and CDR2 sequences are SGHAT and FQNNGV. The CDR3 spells CASRWPGRSYEQYF. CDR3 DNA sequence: TGTGCCAGCAGGTGGCCGGGCCGCTCCTACGAGCAGTACTTC.

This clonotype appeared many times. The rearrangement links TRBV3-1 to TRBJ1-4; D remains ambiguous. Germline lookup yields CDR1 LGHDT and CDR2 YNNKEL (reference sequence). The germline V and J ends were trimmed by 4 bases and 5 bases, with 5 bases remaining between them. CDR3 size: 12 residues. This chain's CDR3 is CASSPRNEKLFF. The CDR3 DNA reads TGTGCCAGCAGCCCTAGGAATGAAAAACTGTTTTTT.

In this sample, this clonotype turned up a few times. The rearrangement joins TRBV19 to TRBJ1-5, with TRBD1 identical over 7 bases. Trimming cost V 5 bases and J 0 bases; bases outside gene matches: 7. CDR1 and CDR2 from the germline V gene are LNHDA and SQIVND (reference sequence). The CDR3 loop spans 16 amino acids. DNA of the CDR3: TGTGCCAGTAGTCCTGGGACAGCTTATAGCAATCAGCCCCAGCATTTT. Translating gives CASSPGTAYSNQPQHF.

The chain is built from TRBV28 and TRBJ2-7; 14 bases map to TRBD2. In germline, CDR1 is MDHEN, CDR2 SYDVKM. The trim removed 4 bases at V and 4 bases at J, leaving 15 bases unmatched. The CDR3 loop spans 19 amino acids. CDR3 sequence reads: CASSSGTSGRRSPLYEQYF. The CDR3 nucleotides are TGTGCCAGCAGTTCTGGGACTAGCGGGAGAAGATCCCCTTTATACGAGCAGTACTTC.

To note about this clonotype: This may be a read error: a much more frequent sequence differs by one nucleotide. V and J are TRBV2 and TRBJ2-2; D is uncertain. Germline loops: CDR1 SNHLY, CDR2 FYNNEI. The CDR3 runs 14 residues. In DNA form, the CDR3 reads TGTGCCGGCAGTGAAAGGATGAACACCGGGGAGCTGTTTTTT. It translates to CAGSERMNTGELFF.

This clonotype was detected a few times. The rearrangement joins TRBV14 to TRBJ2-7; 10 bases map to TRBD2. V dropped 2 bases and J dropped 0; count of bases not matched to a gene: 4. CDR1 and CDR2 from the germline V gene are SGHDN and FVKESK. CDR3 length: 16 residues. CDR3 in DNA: TGTGCCAGCAGCCAAAATAGCGGGAGGAGCTCCTACGAGCAGTACTTC. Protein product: CASSQNSGRSSYEQYF.

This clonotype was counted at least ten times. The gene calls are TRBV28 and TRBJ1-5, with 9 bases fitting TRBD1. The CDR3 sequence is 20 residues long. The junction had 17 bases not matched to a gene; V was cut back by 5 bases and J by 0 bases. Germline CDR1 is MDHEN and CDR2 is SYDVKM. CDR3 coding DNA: TGTGCCAGCAGTCCTGGGGGGGCCGGGACAGGGCCTTATAGCAATCAGCCCCAGCATTTT. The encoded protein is CASSPGGAGTGPYSNQPQHF.

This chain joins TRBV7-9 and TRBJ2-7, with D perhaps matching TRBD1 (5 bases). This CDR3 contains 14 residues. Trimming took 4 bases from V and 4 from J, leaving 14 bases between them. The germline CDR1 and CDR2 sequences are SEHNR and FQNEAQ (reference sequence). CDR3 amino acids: CASSSMGQKYEQYF. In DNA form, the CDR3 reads TGTGCCAGCAGCTCCATGGGGCAAAAATACGAGCAGTACTTC. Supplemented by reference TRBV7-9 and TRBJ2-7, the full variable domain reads DTGVSQNPRHKITKRGQNVTFRCDPISEHNRLYWYRQTLGQGPEFLTYFQNEAQLEKSRLLSDRFSAERPKGSFSTLEIQRTEQGDSAMYLCASSSMGQKYEQYFGPGTRLTVT.

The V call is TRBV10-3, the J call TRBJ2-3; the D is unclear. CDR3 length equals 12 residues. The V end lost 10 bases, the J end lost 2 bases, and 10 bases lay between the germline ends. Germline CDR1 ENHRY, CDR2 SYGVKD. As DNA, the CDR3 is TGTGCCACCGCGCAAGCCACAGATACGCAGTATTTT. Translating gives CATAQATDTQYF.

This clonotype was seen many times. The CDR3 DNA reads TGTGCCAGCAGTGAAGTGGCTCGAAACACCATATATTTT. Amino acid sequence: CASSEVARNTIYF. The chain carries TRBV2 and TRBJ1-3, with no clear D. CDR1 and CDR2 from the germline V gene are SNHLY and FYNNEI. Trimming removed 1 base at V and 5 bases at J, with 6 bases between. This CDR3 is built from 13 residues. The variable domain in full, completed from reference TRBV2 and TRBJ1-3, reads EPEVTQTPSHQVTQMGQEVILRCVPISNHLYFYWYRQILGQKVEFLVSFYNNEISEKSEIFDDQFSVERPDGSNFTLKIRSTKLEDSAMYFCASSEVARNTIYFGEGSWLTVV.

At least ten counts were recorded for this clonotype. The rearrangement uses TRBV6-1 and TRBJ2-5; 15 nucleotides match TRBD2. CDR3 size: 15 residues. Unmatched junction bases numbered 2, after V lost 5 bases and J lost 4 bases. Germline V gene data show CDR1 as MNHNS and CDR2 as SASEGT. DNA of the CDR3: TGTGCCAGCAGTTGGGGACTAGCGGGAGGAGAGACCCAGTACTTC. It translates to CASSWGLAGGETQYF.

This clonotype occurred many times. The CDR3 region is CATSLGLAGFSYEQYF. The DNA of the CDR3 is TGTGCCACCAGCTTGGGACTAGCGGGTTTCTCCTACGAGCAGTACTTC. This rearrangement joins TRBV15 to TRBJ2-7; 12 bases map to TRBD2. The CDR3 length is 16 residues. The germline V gene has CDR1 LNHNV and CDR2 YYDKDF (reference sequence). V shed 5 bases and J 0 bases; nucleotides not matched to a gene: 5.

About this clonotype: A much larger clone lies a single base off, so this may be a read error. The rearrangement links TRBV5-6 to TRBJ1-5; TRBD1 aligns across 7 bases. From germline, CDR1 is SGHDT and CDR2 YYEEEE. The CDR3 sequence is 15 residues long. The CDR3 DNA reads TGTGCCAGCAGCTTGGCAGGGGGTACGAATCGGCCCCAGCATTTT. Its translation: CASSLAGGTNRPQHF.